The TCR beta chain described here comes from a study of tissue T cells after allogeneic stem cell transplantation. This CDR3 is built from 14 residues. The J segment lost 7 bases and the V segment lost 3 bases, leaving 3 bases of the junction unmatched. Germline CDR1 and CDR2: NSHNY and SYGAGN. This clone has a handful of counts. Each gene name is a mouse one. The read halts 1 residue ahead of the CDR3 end, with the missing end drawn from the germline J gene. Sequencing was performed with immunoSEQ multiplex PCR; in TCRdb, only in-frame clones are kept and a portion is missing. The profile shows 20,000 to 25,000 clones, 69% of them singletons.

The V and J genes are TRBV13-1 and TRBJ2-7, with 14 bases that match TRBD2. The TCR was taken from a female BALB/c mouse in good health. Mouse strain MHC haplotype: H2-d. The sequenced sample consisted of blood. The part of the CDR3 DNA that was read is TGTGCCAGCAGTGGGGGACTGGGGGGGCCCGAACAGTAC. The encoded protein is CASSGGLGGPEQY. The complete CDR3 sequence is CASSGGLGGPEQYF.